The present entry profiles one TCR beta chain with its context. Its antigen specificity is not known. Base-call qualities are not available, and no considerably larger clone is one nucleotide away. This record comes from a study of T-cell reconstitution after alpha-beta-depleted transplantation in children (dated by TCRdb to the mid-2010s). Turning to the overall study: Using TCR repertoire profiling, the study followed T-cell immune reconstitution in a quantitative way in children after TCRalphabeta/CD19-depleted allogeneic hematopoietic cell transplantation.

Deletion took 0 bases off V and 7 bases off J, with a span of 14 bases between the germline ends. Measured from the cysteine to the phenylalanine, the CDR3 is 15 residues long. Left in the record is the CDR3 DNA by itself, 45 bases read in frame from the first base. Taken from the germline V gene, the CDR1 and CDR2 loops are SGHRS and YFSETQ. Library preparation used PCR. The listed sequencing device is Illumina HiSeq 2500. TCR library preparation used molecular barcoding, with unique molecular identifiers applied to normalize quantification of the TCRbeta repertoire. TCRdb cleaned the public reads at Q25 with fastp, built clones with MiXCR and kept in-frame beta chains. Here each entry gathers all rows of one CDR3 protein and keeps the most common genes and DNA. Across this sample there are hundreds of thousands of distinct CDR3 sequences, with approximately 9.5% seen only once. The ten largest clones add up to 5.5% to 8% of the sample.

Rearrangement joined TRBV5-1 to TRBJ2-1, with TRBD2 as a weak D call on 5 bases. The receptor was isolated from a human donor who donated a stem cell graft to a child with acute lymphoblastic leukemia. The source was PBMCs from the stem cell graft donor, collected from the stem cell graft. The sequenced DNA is TGCGCCAGCAGCTTGGTTCTAGGTCAGCGGAATGAGCAGTTCTTC. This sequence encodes CASSLVLGQRNEQFF. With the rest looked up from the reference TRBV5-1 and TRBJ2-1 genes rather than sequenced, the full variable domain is KAGVTQTPRYLIKTRGQQVTLSCSPISGHRSVSWYQQTPGQGLQFLFEYFSETQRNKGNFPGRFSGRQFSNSRSEMNVSTLELGDSALYLCASSLVLGQRNEQFFGPGTRLTVL.